This T cell receptor beta chain was sequenced for a study of blood T cell repertoires in COVID-19. The CDR3 sequence is 14 residues long. Individuals drawn from approximately 26 US areas were roughly 18 to 89 years old. In assigning cohorts, the study relied on participant-reported clinical history. A PCR-confirmed or clinician-diagnosed COVID-19 case had contacted exposed participants within 2 weeks of entry. Sequenced by immunoSEQ multiplex PCR; TCRdb stores in-frame clones only, minus some. Of approximately 140,000 clones listed, approximately 90% are singletons. The rearrangement joins TRBV21-1 to TRBJ2-7; the table's TRBD2 call for D was not verified on the DNA. TRBV21-1 is a known pseudogene. This TCR came from a woman aged 40 to 49 who had been exposed to COVID-19. The sequencing input was PBMCs or T cells enriched from blood (not recorded which). Written as DNA, the CDR3 is TGTGCCAGCAGCAAAAAACTACCGACTAGCGAGCAGTACTTC. Amino acid sequence: CASSKKLPTSEQYF.